Detailed here is one T cell receptor (beta chain). The antigen this receptor binds is unknown. This likely comes from a read error, as the CDR3 has no conserved phenylalanine or tryptophan at its end. Every patient had bone marrow sampled at the time of active disease. Ficoll-Hypaque density gradient centrifugation was used to isolate the bone marrow mononuclear cells. To remove myeloma plasma cells, the cells were labeled with CD138 magnetic microbeads on a MACS separator, and CD138-negative cells were then collected by negative selection. Purity of the isolated cells was checked by flow cytometry on an Attune NxT using CD138 antibodies. Total RNA was extracted with TRIzol reagent and quantified with a NanoDrop spectrophotometer. Paired RNA-seq and IR-seq were performed on each patient's CD138-negative bone marrow sample. The CDR3 is 10 residues long, ends included. The DNA shown is the 30-base CDR3, in frame from base 1. CDR1 SNHLY and CDR2 FYNNEI were looked up in the germline V gene. Between the V and J ends, shortened by 9 bases and 3 bases respectively, the junction contains 6 bases.

This sample stems from a study of read filtering for tumor transcriptome and immune sequencing (dated by TCRdb to the early 2020s). Looking at the study overall: The cohort had around 16 male and 15 or so female patients with a mean age of about 66 years, ranging from roughly 45 to 90. A main aim was a read-filtering strategy for immune repertoire data, specifically whether clonotypes supported by a single read should be removed. After DNase treatment, whole-transcriptome libraries were prepared with the TruSeq RNA Access Library Prep Kit. By revised international staging, under 10 patients were R-ISS I, roughly 17 were R-ISS II and more than five were R-ISS III. TCR-region mapped reads per sample ranged from about 3.5 to 10.27 million with IR-seq versus only roughly 75 to 1,300 with RNA-seq. TCR repertoires obtained by targeted immune repertoire sequencing and by bulk whole-transcriptome sequencing performed on the same bone marrow samples were compared. Overall study outcomes, separate from this receptor: In IR-seq, single-read clonotypes were 80% to 90% of clonotypes but around 3.2% of total reads; in RNA-seq they were roughly 72% of clonotypes and 35% to 55% of reads. IR-seq captured clonotypes at much higher depth and more reliably than RNA-seq, and smaller IR-seq throughput sufficed to identify most shared clonotypes. The sorted CD138-negative fraction was a mixed bone marrow immune population, not purified T cells. The correlation between IR-seq and RNA-seq shared clonotype proportions rose when single-read clonotypes were removed.

Starting from around 400 ng RNA, TCR libraries were constructed with the Immunoverse kit using molecular barcoded adaptors that cover the alpha/delta and beta/gamma chains. TCR library preparation was performed with the same RNA that was used for transcriptome sequencing. Sequencing of the TCR libraries was done on an Illumina HiSeq 4000 with 2 x 150 cycles. As for the authors' bioinformatics: With MiXCR, TCR reads were aligned to human V, D, J and C references and assembled into CDR3 clonotypes, with quality filtering and error correction included. Clonotype counts and gene usage diversity were analyzed with the tcR package in R. For inspection of raw mapping reads, RNA-seq reads were mapped by STAR aligner version 2.5.3a onto GRCh37 of the human genome. To test the effect of sequencing depth on detected clonotypes, IR-seq fastq files were randomly downsampled using Seqtk 1.3. The public reads were reprocessed in TCRdb via fastp at Q25 and MiXCR, keeping in-frame beta chains. Each record represents a unique CDR3 protein, reported with the most common genes and DNA among its rows. What appears here as the V and J calls and clone size reflects TCRdb's work, not the paper's. This sample comprises 5,500 to 6,000 distinct CDR3 sequences, about 20% of them detected only once. In total, the top ten clones hold 20% to 25% of the sample.

Rearrangement joined TRBV2 to TRBJ2-7, with the D segment identity uncertain. Sequencing was performed on a population of CD138-negative cells sorted from bone marrow. The sample's cell subset or site label, in plain terms: bone marrow mononuclear cells depleted of CD138+ plasma/myeloma cells by negative magnetic selection. This TCR derives from a donor over 35 with multiple myeloma. The CDR3 in this case is CASGDYEQYY. The sequenced DNA: TGTGCCAGTGGTGACTACGAGCAGTACTAC.